The next 29 T cell receptor beta chains were all read from a single sample in a study of T cell changes during pregnancy in multiple sclerosis. Assay used: immunoSEQ multiplex PCR; TCRdb lists only in-frame clones, some missing. The sample lists roughly 50,000 clones, 75% to 90% occurring once. Sequences were derived from CD8+ T cells from peripheral blood mononuclear cells, sampled in the second trimester of pregnancy. The source is a female donor with multiple sclerosis, enrolled in a pregnancy study.

This clone was seen a handful of times. V is TRBV10-3 and J is TRBJ2-7, with 9 bases aligning to TRBD1. The V and J ends lost 4 bases and 6 bases, in that order; junction bases with no gene match: 7. The CDR3 contains 14 residues. Germline V CDR1 and CDR2: ENHRY, SYGVKD. The CDR3: CAISGRDRVGEQYF. Here the CDR3 DNA reads TGTGCCATCAGTGGCCGGGACAGGGTGGGCGAGCAGTACTTC.

The genes are TRBV6-4 and TRBJ2-1, with 8 bases matching TRBD2. Per the germline V gene, CDR1 is MRHNA and CDR2 is SNTAGT. Trimming took 6 bases from V and 2 from J; bases not matched to a gene: 15. This CDR3 has 18 amino acids. CDR3 bases: TGTGCCAGCAGCTTTGGACTAGCCGGAGGGCGGGCCTACAATGAGCAGTTCTTC. This codes for CASSFGLAGGRAYNEQFF.

V is TRBV29-1 and J is TRBJ1-2; tentatively, D is TRBD1 (5 bases). CDR1 and CDR2 (germline): SQVTM, ANQGSEA. The V and J ends lost 2 bases and 3 bases respectively, with 10 bases between them. This CDR3 spans 13 amino acids. The CDR3 bases are TGCAGCGTTGAAAACCGACAGTACTATGGCTACACCTTC. Translation: CSVENRQYYGYTF.

Only a few counts were recorded for this clone. The chain uses TRBV18 and TRBJ1-1; D remains unclear. V was pared by 1 base and J by 7 bases, with 16 bases between. The CDR3 sequence is 15 residues long. Germline V gene sequence: CDR1 KGHSH, CDR2 LQKENI. CDR3 residues: CASSPLRVNSLEAFF. The DNA of the CDR3 is TGTGCCAGCTCACCACTCAGAGTAAACAGCCTTGAAGCTTTCTTT.

This clone was seen once. V is TRBV6-4 and J is TRBJ2-5; D is perhaps TRBD2 (5 bases). The CDR3 is made up of 15 amino acids. V lost 3 bases and J 4 bases, leaving 15 bases between the germline ends. The germline V gene has CDR1 MRHNA and CDR2 SNTAGT. The DNA of the CDR3 is TGTGCCAGCAGTGAACGGGGAGAGGCCGGAGAGACCCAGTACTTC. Translating gives CASSERGEAGETQYF.

The chain is built from TRBV27 and TRBJ1-2, with D tentatively TRBD1 (5 bases). With 6 bases removed from V and 4 bases from J, the gap between germline ends came to 12 bases. The germline V gene encodes CDR1 MNHEY and CDR2 SMNVEV (reference sequence). The CDR3 spans 13 residues. As DNA, the CDR3 is TGTGCCAGCAGCGAAGGGGTATCCTATGGCTACACCTTC. It yields the protein CASSEGVSYGYTF.

V usage is TRBV7-9 and J usage is TRBJ2-7; 8 bases match TRBD1. Germline V gene sequence: CDR1 SEHNR, CDR2 FQNEAQ (reference sequence). CDR3 length: 16 residues. Trimming removed 3 bases from V and 2 bases from J; junction bases left unmatched: 9. CDR3 amino acids: CASSLSRQGRTYEQYF. DNA for the CDR3: TGTGCCAGCAGCTTGTCCAGACAGGGGCGGACCTACGAGCAGTACTTC.

With respect to this clone: Other DNA sequences of this sample code for an identical CDR3. The chain links TRBV9 to TRBJ1-2, with 12 bases fitting TRBD1. The CDR3 is 15 residues long. Germline V CDR1 and CDR2: SGDLS, YYNGEE. Unmatched junction bases numbered 4, after V lost 0 bases and J lost 7 bases. The CDR3 DNA is TGTGCCAGCAGCGTAGCGGGACAGGGGGCAGGTGGCTACACCTTC. It encodes CASSVAGQGAGGYTF.

The chain recombines TRBV9 with TRBJ1-3, with a possible D match to TRBD1 (5 bases). Trimming removed 0 bases from V and 0 bases from J, with 10 bases in between. Germline V gives CDR1 SGDLS, CDR2 YYNGEE. The CDR3 loop spans 16 amino acids. The CDR3 spells CASSVGGRSSGNTIYF. CDR3 DNA: TGTGCCAGCAGCGTAGGGGGCCGGTCCTCTGGAAACACCATATATTTT. Filled out from reference TRBV9 and TRBJ1-3, the complete variable domain reads DSGVTQTPKHLITATGQRVTLRCSPRSGDLSVYWYQQSLDQGLQFLIQYYNGEERAKGNILERFSAQQFPDLHSELNLSSLELGDSALYFCASSVGGRSSGNTIYFGEGSWLTVV.

The gene calls are TRBV5-1 and TRBJ2-1; tentative D call: TRBD1 (6 bases). Germline CDR1 is SGHRS and CDR2 is YFSETQ. Deletions cut 0 bases from V and 9 bases from J, with 16 bases between. The CDR3 is 15 residues long. The CDR3 DNA reads as TGCGCCAGCAGCTTGGAGGGGGAGTTTGGTCGTGAGCAGTTCTTC. The encoded protein is CASSLEGEFGREQFF.

V usage is TRBV6-5 and J usage is TRBJ1-2; D is possibly TRBD1 (6 bases). V shed 2 bases and J shed 8 bases, with 12 bases lying between them. Germline-derived CDR1 and CDR2 are MNHEY and SVGAGI. The CDR3 consists of 13 residues. The CDR3 nucleotides are TGTGCCAGCAGTTACGGGGGCGGCAACGGCTACACCTTC. Its protein is CASSYGGGNGYTF.

The J gene is TRBJ2-3, the V gene TRBV13; D remains unclear. This CDR3 contains 16 residues. Per germline, CDR1 PRHDT and CDR2 FYEKMQ (reference sequence). V was trimmed by 0 bases and J by 6 bases, leaving 16 bases between them. CDR3 protein: CASSLGGLGSFDTQYF. CDR3 coding DNA: TGTGCCAGCAGCTTAGGAGGTTTGGGCTCCTTTGATACGCAGTATTTT.

The chain links TRBV6-5 to TRBJ2-1, with 7 bases matching TRBD1. Germline CDR1 reads MNHEY; CDR2 reads SVGAGI. Trimming took 6 bases from V and 0 from J; bases not matched to a gene: 5. This CDR3 has 15 amino acids. This CDR3 is CASRGDRSSYNEQFF. In DNA, the CDR3 is TGTGCCAGCAGGGGGGACAGAAGCTCCTACAATGAGCAGTTCTTC.

This sequence joins TRBV7-8 and TRBJ2-1; TRBD2 agrees at 8 bases. Germline CDR1 and CDR2: SGHVS and FQNEAQ. Trimming cost V 3 bases and J 9 bases; bases outside gene matches: 7. The length of the CDR3 is 14 residues. The CDR3: CASSFPPGGGEQFF. DNA of the CDR3: TGTGCCAGCAGCTTCCCGCCCGGGGGGGGTGAGCAGTTCTTC.

CDR3: CASSVEGLNGYTF. In nucleotides, the CDR3 is TGTGCCAGCAGCGTAGAGGGGTTAAATGGCTACACCTTC. The J gene is TRBJ1-2, the V gene TRBV9; weak D call: TRBD1 (5 bases). CDR1 and CDR2 from the germline V gene are SGDLS and YYNGEE. V lost 0 bases and J lost 6, with 9 bases in between. The CDR3 runs 13 residues.

V gene TRBV7-9 combines with J gene TRBJ1-1; D is possibly TRBD1 (5 bases). Per the germline V gene, CDR1 is SEHNR and CDR2 is FQNEAQ (reference sequence). V lost 5 bases, J lost 4 bases, and 17 bases lay in between. The CDR3 length is 15 residues. The CDR3 protein is CASSPRQIPATEAFF. The CDR3 region has the DNA TGTGCCAGCAGCCCTAGACAGATCCCAGCCACTGAAGCTTTCTTT.

This clone was counted a few times. The chain combines TRBV19 with TRBJ1-2; D not certain. Trimming stripped 1 base from V and 6 bases from J, with 21 bases between. The length of the CDR3 is 17 residues. CDR1 and CDR2 (germline): LNHDA, SQIVND (reference sequence). The CDR3: CASSIAGIGSGGNGYTF. CDR3 bases: TGTGCCAGTAGTATAGCGGGGATCGGATCGGGAGGTAATGGCTACACCTTC.

The chain is built from TRBV19 and TRBJ2-7; 7 bases are a match to TRBD1. The J segment lost 7 bases and the V segment lost 5 bases, leaving 8 bases of the junction unmatched. The germline V gene has CDR1 LNHDA and CDR2 SQIVND (reference sequence). The CDR3 has 13 residues. CDR3 loop: CASSGAGGWEQYF. Written as DNA, the CDR3 is TGTGCCAGTAGTGGAGCAGGGGGATGGGAGCAGTACTTC.

The chain employs TRBV19 and TRBJ2-7; 8 bases fit TRBD2. V gave up 4 bases and J gave up 2 bases; unmatched junction bases: 7. Germline V gene sequence: CDR1 LNHDA, CDR2 SQIVND (reference sequence). This CDR3 is built from 15 residues. CDR3 bases: TGTGCCAGTAGTAGAGGACTAGCCGATACCTACGAGCAGTACTTC. This gives the protein CASSRGLADTYEQYF.

V usage is TRBV6-4 and J usage is TRBJ1-2; no firm D call. CDR1 is MRHNA and CDR2 is SNTAGT in the germline V gene. V was pared by 0 bases and J by 1 base, with 6 bases between. This CDR3 spans 14 amino acids. CDR3 DNA sequence: TGTGCCAGCAGTGACTCGCAGTTTAACTATGGCTACACCTTC. It translates to CASSDSQFNYGYTF.

The chain combines TRBV28 with TRBJ2-7; 9 bases are shared with TRBD1. Germline V gives CDR1 MDHEN, CDR2 SYDVKM. V lost 6 bases and J lost 5; bases outside the gene matches: 8. This CDR3 is built from 14 residues. The CDR3 reads CASRAGTGGDEQYF. Here the CDR3 DNA reads TGTGCCAGCAGGGCCGGAACAGGGGGCGACGAGCAGTACTTC.

The V and J genes are TRBV6-5 and TRBJ2-3; D might be TRBD2 (6 bases). Germline CDR1 is MNHEY and CDR2 is SVGAGI. CDR3 size: 13 residues. V shed 4 bases and J shed 13 bases, with 18 bases lying between them. The CDR3 is CASSSQEAGMEYF. DNA of the CDR3: TGTGCCAGCAGTTCCCAGGAGGCGGGGATGGAGTATTTT.

The chain is built from TRBV4-1 and TRBJ2-3; D unresolved. The CDR3 has 14 residues. Germline-derived CDR1 and CDR2 are MGHRA and YSYEKL. V lost 4 bases, J lost 3 bases, and 11 bases lay in between. DNA for the CDR3: TGCGCCAGCAGCCGTAACTTGCAAACAGATACGCAGTATTTT. It is translated as CASSRNLQTDTQYF.

A few counts support this clone. CDR3 loop: CASSLLRQGINQETQYF. Here the CDR3 DNA reads TGTGCCAGCAGTTTATTGCGGCAGGGGATTAACCAAGAGACCCAGTACTTC. V and J are TRBV27 and TRBJ2-5; D perhaps matches TRBD1 (6 bases). The CDR3 consists of 17 residues. Germline V gene sequence: CDR1 MNHEY, CDR2 SMNVEV (reference sequence). Between the trimmed V and J ends, which lost 1 base and 0 bases, there was a span of 15 bases.

The rearrangement links TRBV4-1 to TRBJ2-5; weak D call: TRBD2 (5 bases). The CDR3 length is 14 residues. Per the germline V gene, CDR1 is MGHRA and CDR2 is YSYEKL. The V and J ends lost 0 bases and 4 bases respectively, with 9 bases between them. The CDR3 protein is CASSQDSRGETQYF. The CDR3 region has the DNA TGCGCCAGCAGCCAAGATTCCCGGGGAGAGACCCAGTACTTC.

The chain uses TRBV2 and TRBJ2-6; D is uncertain. The CDR3 loop spans 12 amino acids. Germline CDR1 reads SNHLY; CDR2 reads FYNNEI. The germline V and J ends were trimmed by 3 bases and 8 bases, with 5 bases remaining between them. The CDR3: CASSDRPNVLTF. CDR3 nucleotides: TGTGCCAGCAGTGACAGGCCCAACGTCCTGACTTTC.

The rearrangement uses TRBV5-8 and TRBJ2-7, with D perhaps matching TRBD2 (6 bases). This CDR3 is built from 17 residues. The V end was cut by 0 bases, the J end by 1 base, with 17 bases between. The germline V gene encodes CDR1 SGHTS and CDR2 YDEGEE. The CDR3 sequence is CASSLAAVGGGSYEQYF. The CDR3, as DNA: TGTGCCAGCAGCTTGGCCGCGGTCGGGGGTGGGTCCTACGAGCAGTACTTC.

The count of this clone is one. The rearrangement uses TRBV13 and TRBJ1-4; maybe TRBD1 (5 bases). This CDR3 spans 14 amino acids. Trimming took 0 bases from V and 8 from J, leaving 10 bases between them. CDR1 and CDR2 (germline): PRHDT, FYEKMQ (reference sequence). The DNA of the CDR3 is TGTGCCAGCAGCTTAGGGGGGCAGGAGGAAAAACTGTTTTTT. Translated: CASSLGGQEEKLFF. Supplemented by reference TRBV13 and TRBJ1-4, the full variable domain reads AAGVIQSPRHLIKEKRETATLKCYPIPRHDTVYWYQQGPGQDPQFLISFYEKMQSDKGSIPDRFSAQQFSDYHSELNMSSLELGDSALYFCASSLGGQEEKLFFGSGTQLSVL.

This clone was observed a handful of times. The chain couples TRBV6-4 to TRBJ1-5; 8 bases fit TRBD1. The CDR3 runs to 15 residues. Germline V lookup: CDR1 MRHNA, CDR2 SNTAGT. V lost 3 bases to trimming and J lost 2 bases; unmatched junction nucleotides: 3. The CDR3 DNA reads as TGTGCCAGCAGTGAAGGGGGACAGGGCAATCAGCCCCAGCATTTT. Protein product: CASSEGGQGNQPQHF.